Listed here are 12 T cell receptor beta chains from one sample, sequenced in a study of blood T cell repertoires in COVID-19. TCRdb keeps only in-frame clones here, not all; method: immunoSEQ multiplex PCR. Among about 66,000 clones listed, about 89% were seen once. The sample consisted of peripheral blood. These receptors all come from a human donor in a cohort sampled during active COVID-19.

Note on this clone: The sample carries other DNA sequences with the same CDR3. The rearrangement links TRBV5-1 to TRBJ2-5; 7 bases map to TRBD2. Germline V gene sequence: CDR1 SGHRS, CDR2 YFSETQ. V was clipped by 0 bases and J by 5 bases; unmatched bases: 1. The CDR3 contains 13 residues. The DNA of the CDR3 is TGCGCCAGCAGCTTGGCCGGGGGGGAGACCCAGTACTTC. Protein: CASSLAGGETQYF.

The chain uses TRBV5-4 and TRBJ2-5; the match to TRBD2 covers 9 bases. Germline trimming cut 4 bases from V and 5 bases from J; bases unmatched to any gene: 12. The CDR3 has 16 amino acids. Per germline, CDR1 SGHNT and CDR2 YYREEE (reference sequence). The CDR3 DNA follows: TGTGCCAGCAGCCCCCAGGCTAGCGGGGAAGGGGAGACCCAGTACTTC. This translates into CASSPQASGEGETQYF.

The rearrangement joins TRBV7-2 to TRBJ2-2, with D hard to call. The V and J ends lost 3 bases and 2 bases respectively, with 7 bases between them. CDR1 and CDR2 (germline): SGHTA, FQGNSA. CDR3 size: 14 residues. This CDR3 is CASSLNRNTGELFF. The CDR3 region has the DNA TGTGCCAGCAGCTTGAACAGAAACACCGGGGAGCTGTTTTTT. Supplemented by reference TRBV7-2 and TRBJ2-2, the full variable domain reads GAGVSQSPSNKVTEKGKDVELRCDPISGHTALYWYRQSLGQGLEFLIYFQGNSAPDKSGLPSDRFSAERTGGSVSTLTIQRTQQEDSAVYLCASSLNRNTGELFFGEGSRLTVL.

The DNA for the CDR3 is TGTGCCAGCAGTTACTCACAGGGTGCTGAAGCTTTCTTT. As protein: CASSYSQGAEAFF. This chain uses TRBV6-2 or TRBV6-3 with TRBJ1-1, with TRBD1 as a possible D gene (6 bases). The CDR3 extends over 13 amino acids. V lost 0 bases to trimming and J lost 6 bases, with 8 bases between them. CDR1 MNHEY and CDR2 SVGEGT come from the germline V gene.

The chain links TRBV28 to TRBJ2-7; TRBD1 agrees at 8 bases. Germline V gene data show CDR1 as MDHEN and CDR2 as SYDVKM. The junction had 4 bases not matched to a gene; V was cut back by 9 bases and J by 3 bases. The CDR3 has 12 amino acids. The CDR3 DNA reads TGTGCCAGTGGGACAGGAAACTACGAGCAGTACTTC. This translates into CASGTGNYEQYF.

The V call is TRBV5-1, the J call TRBJ1-2; 7 bases align to TRBD1. CDR1 is SGHRS and CDR2 is YFSETQ in the germline V gene. This CDR3 region has 16 residues. V lost 0 bases, J lost 8 bases, and 13 bases stayed unmatched. The CDR3 spells CASSLVSQTGMNGYTF. The CDR3 nucleotides are TGCGCCAGCAGCTTGGTATCACAGACAGGGATGAACGGCTACACCTTC.

A note on this clone: The junction departs from the called germline gene at one end, perhaps through a read error. The chain carries TRBV7-7 and TRBJ2-3, with 14 bases lining up with TRBD2. Germline V lookup: CDR1 SSHAT, CDR2 FNYEAQ (reference sequence). The CDR3 runs 15 residues. CDR3 sequence reads: CASSFGTSGSDTQYF. The CDR3 DNA follows: TGTGCTAGCAGCTTCGGGACTAGCGGGAGTGATACGCAGTATTTT.

The chain carries TRBV2 and TRBJ1-2; 7 nucleotides agree with TRBD1. CDR3 length equals 13 residues. V trimming: 6 bases; J trimming: 4 bases; junction bases outside the gene matches: 5. CDR1 and CDR2 from the germline V gene are SNHLY and FYNNEI. The CDR3 reads CASSRDSLYGYTF. CDR3 sequence (DNA): TGTGCCAGCAGCCGGGACAGCCTCTATGGCTACACCTTC.

The chain employs TRBV18 and TRBJ2-5; 7 bases line up with TRBD1. The junction had 4 bases not matched to a gene; V was cut back by 3 bases and J by 3 bases. The CDR3 has 14 amino acids. Germline V gene lookup returns CDR1 KGHSH and CDR2 LQKENI. The CDR3 nucleotides read TGTGCCAGCTCACCTTTGGGACAGAAAGAGACCCAGTACTTC. This codes for CASSPLGQKETQYF.

V usage is TRBV7-9 and J usage is TRBJ1-2; 10 nucleotides match TRBD1. The CDR3 has 15 amino acids. Germline CDR1 and CDR2: SEHNR and FQNEAQ (reference sequence). Germline trimming cut 5 bases from V and 7 bases from J; bases unmatched to any gene: 10. CDR3: CASSPGTGAMGGYTF. The CDR3 DNA is TGTGCCAGCAGCCCGGGGACAGGGGCTATGGGTGGCTACACCTTC.

The chain uses TRBV6-2 or TRBV6-3 and TRBJ2-5, with 8 bases matching TRBD1. Germline-derived CDR1 and CDR2 are MNHEY and SVGEGT. V shed 6 bases and J 0 bases; nucleotides not matched to a gene: 6. The CDR3 contains 15 residues. The CDR3 region has the DNA TGTGCCAGCAGCACAGGGGGTGTGGACCAAGAGACCCAGTACTTC. It codes for CASSTGGVDQETQYF.

This chain joins TRBV9 and TRBJ1-1; D is possibly TRBD1 (5 bases). The ends were cut back, 2 bases at V and 0 bases at J, with 8 bases in the middle. The CDR3 is made up of 14 amino acids. The V gene's germline CDR1 is SGDLS and CDR2 YYNGEE. In nucleotides, the CDR3 is TGTGCCAGCAGCGTTGGGGCCATGAACACTGAAGCTTTCTTT. Amino acids: CASSVGAMNTEAFF.